This T cell receptor (beta chain) was found in a study of Ad26.COV2.S vaccination and SARS-CoV-2 variants. Across the whole study: Each vaccinee took Ad26.COV2.S intramuscularly, once or twice 56 days apart. Findings and limits, study-wide: While placebo recipients had lower spike-specific TCR breadth, vaccine recipients had more. Estimates derived from TCR breadth and depth analyses may have underestimated total T cell responses.

About this clone: The target antigen is unknown.

As for treatment: around 19 received Ad26.COV2.S at low or high dose, single or two shots; five or six received placebo; per-sample allocation not given. It was on day 63 after the first vaccine or placebo injection that samples were taken. Method: immunoSEQ multiplex PCR; TCRdb's copy keeps in-frame clones and lacks some. The table shows 350,000 to 500,000 clones, with roughly nine tenths occurring only once. This receptor was taken from a person aged 18-65 years who received the Ad26.COV2.S COVID-19 vaccine or a placebo. The material was peripheral blood, obtained in a trial of Ad26.COV2.S vaccine versus placebo.

CDR3 loop: CASSLDRDSGATNEKLFF. The CDR3 DNA reads TGCGCCAGCAGCTTGGACCGGGACTCAGGAGCAACTAATGAAAAACTGTTTTTT. This chain uses TRBV5-1 with TRBJ1-4; tentatively, D is TRBD1 (5 bases). The CDR3 consists of 18 residues. Trimming left V 0 bases short and J 0 bases short, with 15 bases between. Germline-derived CDR1 and CDR2 are SGHRS and YFSETQ.